This entry describes one T cell receptor (beta chain). Its specificity is not known. Measured with immunoSEQ multiplex PCR; TCRdb has only the in-frame clones, and not every one. The sample comprises tens of thousands of clones, approximately 90% of which are singletons, and 22% rests with the top ten. The source of the sample is a study of T cell responses to AZD1222 COVID-19 vaccine. About the study: Second doses at about 4 or about 12 weeks were pooled. Overall study results and limits: Spike regions recognized by vaccine-associated CD4 TCRs spanned the protein, led by 160-218 and 743-854.

Germline CDR1 reads SGHDN; CDR2 reads FVKESK. Trimming cost V 0 bases and J 9 bases, with 9 bases left between them. This CDR3 is built from 14 residues. The gene calls are TRBV14 and TRBJ1-6; the D is unclear. This clonotype was obtained from an adult in good health. Source: peripheral blood, taken on day 0 of AZD1222 vaccination. CDR3 nucleotides: TGTGCCAGCAGCCAAGATCTGGCGGGTTCACCCCTCCACTTT. This gives the protein CASSQDLAGSPLHF.